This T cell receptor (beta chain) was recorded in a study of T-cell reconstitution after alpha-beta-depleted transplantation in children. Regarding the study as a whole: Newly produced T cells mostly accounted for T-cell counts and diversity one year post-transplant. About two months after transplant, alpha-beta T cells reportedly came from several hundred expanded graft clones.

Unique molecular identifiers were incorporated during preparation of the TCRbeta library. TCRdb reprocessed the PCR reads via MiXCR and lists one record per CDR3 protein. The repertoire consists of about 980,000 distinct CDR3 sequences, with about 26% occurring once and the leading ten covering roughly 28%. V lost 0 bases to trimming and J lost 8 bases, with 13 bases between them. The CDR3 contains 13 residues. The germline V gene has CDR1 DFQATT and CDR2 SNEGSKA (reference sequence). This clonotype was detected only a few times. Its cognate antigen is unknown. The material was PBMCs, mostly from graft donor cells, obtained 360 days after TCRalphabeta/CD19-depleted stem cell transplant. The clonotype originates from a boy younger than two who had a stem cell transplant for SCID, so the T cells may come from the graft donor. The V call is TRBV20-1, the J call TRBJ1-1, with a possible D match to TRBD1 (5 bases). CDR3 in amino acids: CSAREGPAWEAFF. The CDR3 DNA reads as TGCAGTGCTAGAGAGGGACCGGCCTGGGAAGCTTTCTTT.